The rows below give T cell receptor beta chains drawn from one sample of a study of blood T cell repertoires in COVID-19. Repertoires were generated with immunoSEQ multiplex PCR, while TCRdb's copy carries only in-frame clones and drops some. This table has under 250,000 clones, 86% appearing once. The material sequenced was peripheral blood. The receptors here all came from a man aged 60-69 years with acute or convalescent COVID-19. The CDR3 runs from the conserved cysteine through the conserved F or W. The D gene is left open where the match is weak. Clone size is stated in some rows and not others, as once, few, many or a class when expanded.

cdr3_length	v_call	j_call	clone_size	d_call	cdr3_aa	cdr3_nt
11	TRBV28	TRBJ2-5	NA	TRBD2	CVIRGGETQYF	TGTGTCATCCGGGGGGGGGAGACCCAGTACTTC
15	TRBV5-1	TRBJ1-1	NA	NA	CASSLEGGGVTEAFF	TGCGCCAGCAGCTTGGAGGGAGGGGGTGTCACTGAAGCTTTCTTT
11	TRBV12-3/TRBV12-4	TRBJ1-1	NA	NA	CASSSRSEAFF	TGTGCCAGCAGTTCCCGCAGTGAAGCTTTCTTT
16	TRBV10-3	TRBJ2-1	NA	NA	CAISESVGLTYNEQFF	TGTGCCATCAGTGAGTCGGTGGGGCTCACTTACAATGAGCAGTTCTTC
15	TRBV4-2	TRBJ2-3	NA	NA	CASSHGRESRDTQYF	TGTGCCAGCAGCCACGGACGGGAGTCTAGAGATACGCAGTATTTT
15	TRBV3-1/TRBV3-2	TRBJ2-7	NA	TRBD2	CASSQSSGTAYEQYF	TGTGCCAGCAGCCAATCTAGCGGGACGGCCTACGAGCAGTACTTC
19	TRBV7-9	TRBJ1-3	NA	TRBD1	CASSPMAGGNVGSGNTIYF	TGTGCCAGCAGCCCCATGGCAGGGGGCAACGTGGGCTCTGGAAACACCATATATTTT
15	TRBV11-3	TRBJ2-7	NA	TRBD1	CASSLVGTGEYEQYF	TGTGCCAGCAGCTTAGTTGGGACAGGTGAATACGAGCAGTACTTC
15	TRBV11-2	TRBJ2-7	NA	TRBD1	CASSRDRGGIYEQYF	TGTGCCAGCAGTAGGGACAGGGGGGGGATCTACGAGCAGTACTTC
15	TRBV9	TRBJ2-3	NA	NA	CASSVGIQGVDTQYF	TGTGCCAGCAGCGTAGGGATACAGGGTGTAGATACGCAGTATTTT
14	TRBV6-2/TRBV6-3	TRBJ2-1	NA	NA	CASSYGRDHPEQFF	TGTGCCAGCAGTTACGGGCGGGACCATCCGGAGCAGTTCTTC
11	TRBV18	TRBJ2-5	NA	NA	CASSPEGTQYF	TGTGCCAGCTCACCTGAGGGGACCCAGTACTTC
12	TRBV2	TRBJ1-5	NA	NA	CASSEIQQAQHF	TGTGCCAGCAGTGAAATACAGCAGGCCCAGCATTTT
14	TRBV5-1	TRBJ1-2	NA	TRBD1	CASSPGTGMDGYTF	TGCGCCAGCAGCCCGGGGACAGGGATGGATGGCTACACCTTC
14	TRBV28	TRBJ1-1	NA	NA	CASSSAGWNNEAFF	TGTGCCAGCAGTTCGGCAGGTTGGAATAATGAAGCTTTCTTT
14	TRBV11-2	TRBJ2-2	NA	TRBD2	CASRLAGGRGELFF	TGTGCCAGCCGACTAGCGGGAGGGCGGGGGGAGCTGTTTTTT
17	TRBV21-1	TRBJ2-1	NA	NA	CASSKVQAGRSTPEQFF	TGTGCCAGCAGCAAAGTCCAGGCAGGGCGAAGTACCCCCGAGCAGTTCTTC
15	TRBV6-5	TRBJ2-7	NA	TRBD2	CASSYSKLAPYEQYF	TGTGCCAGCAGTTACTCGAAACTAGCGCCCTACGAGCAGTACTTC
15	TRBV27	TRBJ2-5	NA	TRBD1	CASSPPRTGLETQYF	TGTGCCAGCAGTCCACCCCGGACAGGGTTAGAGACCCAGTACTTC
13	TRBV7-7	TRBJ2-1	NA	TRBD2	CASSLEREAEQFF	TGTGCTAGCAGCTTGGAGCGGGAGGCTGAGCAGTTCTTC
16	TRBV18	TRBJ2-1	NA	TRBD2	CASSPLGLAGGNEQFF	TGTGCCAGCTCACCACTCGGACTAGCGGGAGGGAATGAGCAGTTCTTC
15	TRBV5-1	TRBJ2-3	NA	NA	CASSFLGPFTDTQYF	TGCGCCAGCAGCTTCTTGGGGCCTTTCACAGATACGCAGTATTTT
17	TRBV19	TRBJ2-1	NA	TRBD2	CASSIDSAGNSYNEQFF	TGTGCCAGTAGTATAGACTCAGCGGGAAACTCCTACAATGAGCAGTTCTTC
12	TRBV6-5	TRBJ1-1	NA	NA	CASSSADTEAFF	TGTGCCAGCTCATCGGCGGACACTGAAGCTTTCTTT
15	TRBV2	TRBJ2-7	NA	TRBD1	CASSDQGARSYEQYF	TGTGCCAGCAGCGATCAGGGGGCGCGATCCTACGAGCAGTACTTC
17	TRBV6-1	TRBJ1-5	NA	TRBD1	CASSEARTGVGNQPQHF	TGTGCCAGCAGTGAAGCCCGCACAGGGGTTGGCAATCAGCCCCAGCATTTT
15	TRBV28	TRBJ1-5	NA	NA	CASSDQGGGNQPQHF	TGTGCCAGCAGTGACCAGGGAGGGGGCAATCAGCCCCAGCATTTT
12	TRBV7-2	TRBJ1-2	NA	TRBD1	CASSFTGVGYTF	TGTGCCAGCAGCTTTACAGGGGTCGGCTACACCTTC
14	TRBV11-3	TRBJ1-3	NA	NA	CASSPAQSRNTIYF	TGTGCCAGCAGCCCTGCACAGTCTAGAAACACCATATATTTT
16	TRBV28	TRBJ1-2	NA	TRBD1	CASSEGQGAQGYGYTF	TGTGCCAGCAGTGAGGGACAGGGGGCGCAGGGCTATGGCTACACCTTC
14	TRBV7-2	TRBJ2-2	NA	NA	CASSLERSTGELFF	TGTGCCAGCAGCTTAGAGCGCTCCACCGGGGAGCTGTTTTTT
15	TRBV28	TRBJ1-4	once	NA	CASSHDTGPSEKLFF	TGTGCCAGCAGTCACGACACAGGGCCCAGTGAAAAACTGTTTTTT
15	TRBV5-1	TRBJ2-7	NA	TRBD1	CASSLQDRGTYEQYF	TGCGCCAGCAGCCTCCAGGACAGGGGAACCTACGAGCAGTACTTC
15	TRBV5-1	TRBJ2-7	NA	NA	CASSLGDTSSYEQYF	TGCGCCAGCAGCTTGGGAGACACCAGCTCCTACGAGCAGTACTTC
14	TRBV6-5	TRBJ2-3	NA	NA	CATASPFSADTQYF	TGTGCCACTGCTAGCCCCTTTAGTGCAGATACGCAGTATTTT
13	TRBV28	TRBJ1-2	NA	NA	CAGSGRASYGYTF	TGTGCCGGGTCCGGCAGGGCATCCTATGGCTACACCTTC
15	TRBV19	TRBJ2-3	NA	NA	CASSIRLAGTDTQYF	TGTGCCAGTAGTATTCGGCTAGCTGGCACAGATACGCAGTATTTT
17	TRBV7-9	TRBJ1-2	NA	TRBD1	CASSSGVGPTGGNGYTF	TGTGCCAGCAGCTCAGGCGTAGGCCCCACAGGGGGAAATGGCTACACCTTC
12	TRBV12-3/TRBV12-4	TRBJ1-1	NA	NA	CASSFGGDVAFF	TGTGCCAGCAGTTTTGGGGGCGACGTGGCTTTCTTT
16	TRBV15	TRBJ1-2	NA	NA	CATSRGRAGFFYGYTF	TGTGCCACCAGCAGAGGCCGGGCAGGGTTTTTCTATGGCTACACCTTC
15	TRBV7-2	TRBJ2-1	NA	NA	CASSLQRARYNEQFF	TGTGCCAGCAGCTTACAGCGGGCACGTTACAATGAGCAGTTCTTC
15	TRBV12-5	TRBJ2-2	NA	NA	CASGLVQGNTGELFF	TGTGCTAGTGGTTTGGTACAGGGGAACACCGGGGAGCTGTTTTTT
16	TRBV9	TRBJ2-7	NA	NA	CASSVPSSAPSYEQYF	TGTGCCAGCAGCGTACCCTCTAGCGCCCCGTCCTACGAGCAGTACTTC
14	TRBV14	TRBJ1-2	few	TRBD1	CASSQLAGGNGYTF	TGTGCCAGCAGCCAACTTGCAGGGGGCAATGGCTACACCTTC
15	TRBV28	TRBJ2-7	NA	NA	CASSQGTTRLYEQYF	TGTGCCAGCAGTCAGGGGACCACCAGACTCTACGAGCAGTACTTC
15	TRBV28	TRBJ1-2	NA	TRBD1	CASSSTTGLNYGYTF	TGTGCCAGCAGCTCCACGACAGGGTTGAACTATGGCTACACCTTC
15	TRBV11-3	TRBJ2-5	NA	TRBD1	CASSLDRTGEETQYF	TGTGCCAGCAGCTTAGATCGGACAGGGGAAGAGACCCAGTACTTC
16	TRBV5-6	TRBJ2-3	NA	NA	CASSSIKWRGTDTQYF	TGTGCCAGCAGCTCGATTAAATGGAGGGGCACAGATACGCAGTATTTT
15	TRBV5-1	TRBJ1-1	NA	NA	CASSYDLQLNTEAFF	TGCGCCAGCAGCTATGATCTACAGTTGAACACTGAAGCTTTCTTT
13	TRBV27	TRBJ2-1	NA	TRBD2	CASRGLAGSEQFF	TGTGCCAGCAGGGGACTAGCGGGGAGTGAGCAGTTCTTC
16	TRBV5-4	TRBJ2-7	NA	TRBD2	CASSSHGLAGEYEQYF	TGTGCCAGCAGCTCGCACGGACTAGCGGGAGAGTACGAGCAGTACTTC
17	TRBV7-2	TRBJ1-2	NA	TRBD1	CASSRVLWGQGDYGYTF	TGTGCCAGCAGCCGTGTTTTATGGGGACAGGGGGACTATGGCTACACCTTC
14	TRBV29-1	TRBJ1-1	once	TRBD1	CSAETGGANTEAFF	TGCAGCGCTGAGACAGGGGGCGCGAACACTGAAGCTTTCTTT
13	TRBV2	TRBJ2-5	NA	NA	CASSTRDTRAQYF	TGTGCCAGCAGTACCCGGGACACTAGGGCCCAGTACTTC
14	TRBV19	TRBJ2-5	NA	NA	CASRPGGNQETQYF	TGTGCCAGCCGTCCGGGGGGCAACCAAGAGACCCAGTACTTC
13	TRBV10-3	TRBJ1-6	once	NA	CAISDRDNSPLHF	TGTGCCATCAGTGACAGGGATAATTCACCCCTCCACTTT
12	TRBV19	TRBJ1-5	NA	NA	CASTRGNQPQHF	TGTGCCAGTACCAGGGGCAATCAGCCCCAGCATTTT
16	TRBV4-2	TRBJ1-6	NA	TRBD1	CASSQNTDRANSPLHF	TGTGCCAGCAGCCAAAACACCGACAGGGCAAATTCACCCCTCCACTTT
13	TRBV12-3/TRBV12-4	TRBJ2-3	few	NA	CASKTTITDTQYF	TGTGCCAGCAAAACGACAATCACAGATACGCAGTATTTT
11	TRBV11-2	TRBJ2-1	NA	NA	CASSFSDEQFF	TGTGCCAGCAGCTTCAGCGATGAGCAGTTCTTC